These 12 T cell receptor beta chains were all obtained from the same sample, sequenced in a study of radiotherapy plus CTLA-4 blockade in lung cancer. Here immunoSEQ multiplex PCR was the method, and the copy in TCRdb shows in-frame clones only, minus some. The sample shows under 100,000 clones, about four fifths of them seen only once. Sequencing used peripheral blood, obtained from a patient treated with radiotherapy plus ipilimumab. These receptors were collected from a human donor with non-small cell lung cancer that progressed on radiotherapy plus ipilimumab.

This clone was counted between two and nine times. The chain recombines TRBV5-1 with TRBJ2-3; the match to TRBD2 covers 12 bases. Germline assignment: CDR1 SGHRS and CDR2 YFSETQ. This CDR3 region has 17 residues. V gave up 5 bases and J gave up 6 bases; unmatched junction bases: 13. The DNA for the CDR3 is TGCGCCAGCAGAGTTAATCCGACTAGCGGGAGTTTGGATACGCAGTATTTT. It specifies CASRVNPTSGSLDTQYF.

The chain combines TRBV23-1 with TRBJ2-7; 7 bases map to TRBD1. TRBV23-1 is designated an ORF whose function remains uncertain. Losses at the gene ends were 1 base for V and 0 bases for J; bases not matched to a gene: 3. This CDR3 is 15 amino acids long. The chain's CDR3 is CASSQFTGASYEQYF. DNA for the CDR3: TGCGCCAGCAGTCAATTTACAGGGGCCTCCTACGAGCAGTACTTC.

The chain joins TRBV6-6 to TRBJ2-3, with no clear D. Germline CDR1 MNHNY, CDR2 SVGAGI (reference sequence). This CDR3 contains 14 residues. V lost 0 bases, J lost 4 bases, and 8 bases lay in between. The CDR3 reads CASSYSNLADTQYF. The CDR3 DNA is TGTGCCAGCAGTTACTCGAACTTGGCAGATACGCAGTATTTT.

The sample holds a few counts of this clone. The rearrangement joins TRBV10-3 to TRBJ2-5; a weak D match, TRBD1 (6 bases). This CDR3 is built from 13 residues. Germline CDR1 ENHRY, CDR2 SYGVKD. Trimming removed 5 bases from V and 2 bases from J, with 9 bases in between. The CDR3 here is CAISSGVQETQYF. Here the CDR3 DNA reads TGTGCCATCAGTTCAGGGGTGCAAGAGACCCAGTACTTC.

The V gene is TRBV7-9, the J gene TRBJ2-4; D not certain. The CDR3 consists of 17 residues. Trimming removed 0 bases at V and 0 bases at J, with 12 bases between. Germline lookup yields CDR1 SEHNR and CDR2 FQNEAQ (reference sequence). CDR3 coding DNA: TGTGCCAGCAGCTTAGCTGTCTTCAATCTAGCCAAAAACATTCAGTACTTC. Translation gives CASSLAVFNLAKNIQYF.

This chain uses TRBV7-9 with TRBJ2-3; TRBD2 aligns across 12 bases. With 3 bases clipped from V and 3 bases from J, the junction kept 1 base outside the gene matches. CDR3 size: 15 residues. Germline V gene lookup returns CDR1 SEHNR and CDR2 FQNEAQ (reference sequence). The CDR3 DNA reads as TGTGCCAGCAGCTTCGGGACTAGCGGGACAGATACGCAGTATTTT. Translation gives CASSFGTSGTDTQYF.

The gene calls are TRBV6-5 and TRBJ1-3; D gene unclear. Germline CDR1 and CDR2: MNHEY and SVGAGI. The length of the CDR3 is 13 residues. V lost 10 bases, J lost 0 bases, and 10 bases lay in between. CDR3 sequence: CATKDYSGNTIYF. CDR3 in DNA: TGTGCCACCAAAGATTACTCTGGAAACACCATATATTTT.

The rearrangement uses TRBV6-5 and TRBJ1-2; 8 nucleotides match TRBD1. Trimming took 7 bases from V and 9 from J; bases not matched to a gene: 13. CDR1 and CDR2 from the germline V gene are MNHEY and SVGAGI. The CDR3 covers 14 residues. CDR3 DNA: TGTGCCAGCACTAGACAGGGGCCCGCTAATAGCTACACCTTC. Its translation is CASTRQGPANSYTF.

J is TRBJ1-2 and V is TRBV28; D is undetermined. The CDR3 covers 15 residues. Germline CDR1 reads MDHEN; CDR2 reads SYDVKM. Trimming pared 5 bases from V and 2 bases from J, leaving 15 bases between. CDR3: CASSGAGETNYGYTF. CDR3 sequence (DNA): TGTGCCAGCAGTGGAGCTGGGGAGACCAACTATGGCTACACCTTC.

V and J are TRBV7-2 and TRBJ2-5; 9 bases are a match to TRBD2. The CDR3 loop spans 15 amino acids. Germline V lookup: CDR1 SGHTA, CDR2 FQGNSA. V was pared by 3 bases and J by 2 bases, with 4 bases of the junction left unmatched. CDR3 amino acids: CASSFGGGEQETQYF. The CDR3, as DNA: TGTGCCAGCAGCTTCGGCGGGGGGGAACAAGAGACCCAGTACTTC.

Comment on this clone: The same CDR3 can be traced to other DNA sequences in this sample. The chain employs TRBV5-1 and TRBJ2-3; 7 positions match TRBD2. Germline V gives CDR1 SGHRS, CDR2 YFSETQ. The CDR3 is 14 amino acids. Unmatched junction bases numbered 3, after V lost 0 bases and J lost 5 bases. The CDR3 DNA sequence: TGCGCCAGCAGCTTGGGGCAGCGGGGAGATACGCAGTATTTT. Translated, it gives CASSLGQRGDTQYF.

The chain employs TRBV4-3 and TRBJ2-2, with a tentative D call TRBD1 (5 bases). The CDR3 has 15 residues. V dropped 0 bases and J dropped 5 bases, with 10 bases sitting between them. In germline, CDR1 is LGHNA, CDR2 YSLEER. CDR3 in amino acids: CASSQDHTGTGELFF. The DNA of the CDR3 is TGCGCCAGCAGCCAAGATCACACAGGTACCGGGGAGCTGTTTTTT.